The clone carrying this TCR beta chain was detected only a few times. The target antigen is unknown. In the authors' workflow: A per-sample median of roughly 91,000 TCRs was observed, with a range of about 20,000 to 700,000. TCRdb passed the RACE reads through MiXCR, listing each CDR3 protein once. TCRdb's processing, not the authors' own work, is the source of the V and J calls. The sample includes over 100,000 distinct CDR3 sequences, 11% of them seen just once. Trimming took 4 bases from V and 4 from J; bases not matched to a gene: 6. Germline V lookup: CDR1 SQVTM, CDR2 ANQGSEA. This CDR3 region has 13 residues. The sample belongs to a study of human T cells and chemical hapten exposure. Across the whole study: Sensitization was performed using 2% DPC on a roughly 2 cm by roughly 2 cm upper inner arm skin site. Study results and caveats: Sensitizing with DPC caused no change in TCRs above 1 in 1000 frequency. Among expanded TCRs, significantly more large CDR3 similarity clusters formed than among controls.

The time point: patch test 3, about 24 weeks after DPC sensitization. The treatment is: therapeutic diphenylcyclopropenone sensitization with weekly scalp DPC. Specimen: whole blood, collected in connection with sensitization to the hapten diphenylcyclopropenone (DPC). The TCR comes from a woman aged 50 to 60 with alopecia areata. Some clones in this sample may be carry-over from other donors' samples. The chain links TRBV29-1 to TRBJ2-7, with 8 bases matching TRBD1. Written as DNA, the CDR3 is TGCAGCGTTGTATCCAGGGGGCTATACGAGCAGTACTTC. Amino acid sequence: CSVVSRGLYEQYF.